Listed below are T cell receptor beta chains from one sample, sequenced in a study of identical twins. Via MiXCR, TCRdb re-called the 5' RACE reads, giving one row per CDR3 protein. The table records a few hundred thousand distinct CDR3 sequences, more than 9% of them present only once. The sample comprised memory T cells sorted from blood. The receptor source for this set is a man aged 45 to 65 in good health. Each CDR3 is given with its conserved first and last residue. The D gene is left open where the match is weak. The size entry is marked missing in some rows and otherwise reads once, few, many or a size class.

CDR3nt,CDR3aa,v_gene,abundance,d_gene,j_gene
TGTGCCAGCAGCGGAACCCGGGGCGGGGGGGCTCGGAATGAGCAGTTCTTC,CASSGTRGGGARNEQFF,TRBV5-6,many,TRBD2,TRBJ2-1
TGTGCCATCAGGTCCCCGAGTATAAACACTGAAGCTTTCTTT,CAIRSPSINTEAFF,TRBV10-3,NA,NA,TRBJ1-1
TGTGCCAGCAGCCGTCGGGAGTTATACAATGAGCAGTTCTTC,CASSRRELYNEQFF,TRBV5-4,NA,NA,TRBJ2-1
TGTGCCACCAGCAGAGATCTTCAGGGCGTCTATAATTCACCCCTCCACTTT,CATSRDLQGVYNSPLHF,TRBV15,few,NA,TRBJ1-6
TGTGCCAGCAGTTCCCCCGGACTAGCGGGCGAGCAGTACTTC,CASSSPGLAGEQYF,TRBV28,few,TRBD2,TRBJ2-7
TGCGCCAGCAGCCATGGTAGCGGGGGGGCTTGGGATGAGCAGTTCTTC,CASSHGSGGAWDEQFF,TRBV4-1,many,TRBD2,TRBJ2-1
TGTGCCAGCAGGTCTCGGGTCCGGGCCGCTCATAGCAATCAGCCCCAGCATTTT,CASRSRVRAAHSNQPQHF,TRBV6-4,few,NA,TRBJ1-5
TGTGCCAGCAGCTTACGGCAGGGGGACGAAAAACTGTTTTTT,CASSLRQGDEKLFF,TRBV7-2,NA,TRBD1,TRBJ1-4
TGTGCCAGCAGCTCTTACTCAAAAGAGACCCAGTACTTC,CASSSYSKETQYF,TRBV7-9,few,NA,TRBJ2-5
TGTGCCATCAGGGACAGGTCCGGCACAGATACGCAGTATTTT,CAIRDRSGTDTQYF,TRBV10-3,many,TRBD1,TRBJ2-3
TGTGCCAGCAGCTTCCGGGCAGGGCGGAACACTGAAGCTTTCTTT,CASSFRAGRNTEAFF,TRBV7-2,NA,NA,TRBJ1-1
TGCAGTGCCACTACTAGCGGGGGCGGGAATACGCAGTATTTT,CSATTSGGGNTQYF,TRBV20-1,many,TRBD2,TRBJ2-3
TGTGCCAGCAGCTGGACTAGCGGCTTCTCCTACAATGAGCAGTTCTTC,CASSWTSGFSYNEQFF,TRBV5-8,many,TRBD2,TRBJ2-1
TGTGCCAGCAGCGGGAGGGGGGGTAGGTTGACTGAGCAGTTCTTC,CASSGRGGRLTEQFF,TRBV7-2,few,NA,TRBJ2-1
TGTGCCAGTAGAGGATTACAGGGTATCATGAACACTGAAGCTTTCTTT,CASRGLQGIMNTEAFF,TRBV19,many,NA,TRBJ1-1
TGTGCCAGCAGCCTCGGACGTGGGCGTCTCACCTTC,CASSLGRGRLTF,TRBV12-3/TRBV12-4,few,NA,TRBJ1-2
TGTGCCAGCTCACCCTACTCAAGCGGGATCGGCACAGATACGCAGTATTTT,CASSPYSSGIGTDTQYF,TRBV18,many,TRBD2,TRBJ2-3
TGCAGTGCTAGACTCACCTCAGGGGCAGATACGCAGTATTTT,CSARLTSGADTQYF,TRBV20-1,NA,NA,TRBJ2-3
TGTGCCAGCAGCTTAGGTCTGGGAAACACCATATATTTT,CASSLGLGNTIYF,TRBV11-2,NA,NA,TRBJ1-3
TGTGCCAGCAGAGACATAAAAAATACAGGGATCCTCTATGGCTACACCTTC,CASRDIKNTGILYGYTF,TRBV11-2,NA,NA,TRBJ1-2
TGTGCCATCAGTGAAGTTGGGGAGACCCAGTACTTC,CAISEVGETQYF,TRBV10-3,many,NA,TRBJ2-5
TGTGCCAGCAGTCCGCGGGACAGGAGACCGTACTTC,CASSPRDRRPYF,TRBV12-3/TRBV12-4,NA,TRBD1,TRBJ2-7
TGTGCCAGCTCACCACAACAGGGGGGACAGAACACCGGGGAGCTGTTTTTT,CASSPQQGGQNTGELFF,TRBV18,NA,TRBD1,TRBJ2-2
TGTGCCAGCAGTTTAACAGGGAAGCCGTACTTC,CASSLTGKPYF,TRBV6-2/TRBV6-3,many,NA,TRBJ2-7
TGTGCCAGCAGCCAAGCCCCGGGACGGTCCTACGAGCAGTACTTC,CASSQAPGRSYEQYF,TRBV3-1,few,NA,TRBJ2-7
TGTGCCACCAGCAGAGAAGGCGAAGGATACGAGCAGTACTTC,CATSREGEGYEQYF,TRBV15,many,NA,TRBJ2-7
TGCGCCAGCAGCCCCACAGGGTTCACCGGGGAGCTGTTTTTT,CASSPTGFTGELFF,TRBV5-1,many,NA,TRBJ2-2
TGTGCCAGCAACGCGGGAGCCGGCTCCTACGAGCAGTACTTC,CASNAGAGSYEQYF,TRBV2,many,TRBD2,TRBJ2-7
TGCGCCAGCAGCTTCAAGGGTTCGATCACAGATACGCAGTATTTT,CASSFKGSITDTQYF,TRBV5-1,many,NA,TRBJ2-3
TGCAGTGCTATCCCACTGCCGGGGACAACCTACGAGCAGTACTTC,CSAIPLPGTTYEQYF,TRBV20-1,few,NA,TRBJ2-7
TGTGCCAGCAGTTTCCTCGGACAGGCGGAGACCTTC,CASSFLGQAETF,TRBV28,many,TRBD1,TRBJ1-2
TGTGCCACCAGTGACCCCGCCCTAGCGGGAGGGCACACCGGGGAGCTGTTTTTT,CATSDPALAGGHTGELFF,TRBV24-1,many,TRBD2,TRBJ2-2
TGTGCCAGCAGCTTAAATGGGCGCCTCGGAGAGACCCAGTACTTC,CASSLNGRLGETQYF,TRBV7-3,few,NA,TRBJ2-5
TGTGCCAGCAGCTTAAGGACAGCTAACTATGGCTACACCTTC,CASSLRTANYGYTF,TRBV5-4,many,NA,TRBJ1-2
TGCAGTGCGACTGTGGTAGGGAGTGAAAAACTGTTTTTT,CSATVVGSEKLFF,TRBV20-1,many,NA,TRBJ1-4
TGTGCCAGCAGCTTACGGACGGGGATGAACACTGAAGCTTTCTTT,CASSLRTGMNTEAFF,TRBV7-8,many,NA,TRBJ1-1
TGTGCCAGCAGCCATGTCCTGAGCAGTTTCTCCTACGAGCAGTACTTC,CASSHVLSSFSYEQYF,TRBV3-1,few,NA,TRBJ2-7
TGCAGCGGACGGGGGGGGTGGGAGACCCAGTACTTC,CSGRGGWETQYF,TRBV29-1,few,TRBD2,TRBJ2-5
TGTGCCAGCAGTTTCGGTACCCGGAGTAGTGGGGAGACCCAGTACTTC,CASSFGTRSSGETQYF,TRBV28,few,NA,TRBJ2-5
TGTGCCAGCAGTTTATGGGACAGGACCTTCTATGGCTACACCTTC,CASSLWDRTFYGYTF,TRBV12-3/TRBV12-4,many,TRBD1,TRBJ1-2
TGCGCCAGCAGCTTGGCCCTGGGGGTTGCAGATACGCAGTATTTT,CASSLALGVADTQYF,TRBV5-1,few,NA,TRBJ2-3
TGTGCCAGCAGCTTTGAACCTAACACCGGGGAGCTGTTTTTT,CASSFEPNTGELFF,TRBV5-5,few,NA,TRBJ2-2
TGTGCCAGCAGCTTTTCGGTTGAGCAGTTCTTC,CASSFSVEQFF,TRBV7-2,few,NA,TRBJ2-1
TGTGCCAGCAGCACACCGGGACCAGAAACGTCCCAGTACTTC,CASSTPGPETSQYF,TRBV7-9,few,NA,TRBJ2-5
TGCGCCAGCAGCACGGGGGGACTAGCGGGGGGACCTAACACCGGGGAGCTGTTTTTT,CASSTGGLAGGPNTGELFF,TRBV4-3,NA,TRBD2,TRBJ2-2
TGTGCCAGCAGTAAATCCGGGACAGCCTACCAAGAGACCCAGTACTTC,CASSKSGTAYQETQYF,TRBV6-1,few,TRBD1,TRBJ2-5
TGTGCCAGCAGTCCCGGGACCGAGGGTACCATTCAGTACTTC,CASSPGTEGTIQYF,TRBV27,many,NA,TRBJ2-4
TGTGCCACCAGCAGAGGGGAGACGACGGGGGTTAACAATGAGCAGTTCTTC,CATSRGETTGVNNEQFF,TRBV15,NA,NA,TRBJ2-1